These 28 T cell receptor beta chains came from one sample sequenced in a study of blood T cell repertoires in COVID-19. The table came from immunoSEQ multiplex PCR; TCRdb's copy has only in-frame clones and leaves some out. The sample contains 6,400 or so clones, 70% to 75% of which appear only once. The sequenced sample was peripheral blood. The source is a man in his 60s with acute or convalescent COVID-19.

The gene calls are TRBV7-8 and TRBJ2-7, with TRBD2 matching 9 bases. The germline gives CDR1 SGHVS, CDR2 FQNEAQ. The CDR3 sequence is 16 residues long. Trimming at V came to 4 bases and at J to 6 bases, leaving 13 bases not matched to a gene. CDR3 in amino acids: CASSSSRVSAGGEQYF. The CDR3 nucleotides read TGTGCCAGCAGCTCCTCACGGGTGTCAGCGGGGGGCGAGCAGTACTTC.

The chain links TRBV5-4 to TRBJ1-5; a possible D gene is TRBD1 (5 bases). Germline V gives CDR1 SGHNT, CDR2 YYREEE (reference sequence). The length of the CDR3 is 14 residues. The V gene lost 0 bases and the J gene lost 3 bases, with 7 bases spanning the gap. The CDR3 loop reads CASSLGGVNQPQHF. CDR3 nucleotides: TGTGCCAGCAGCTTGGGGGGCGTCAATCAGCCCCAGCATTTT.

V and J are TRBV5-4 and TRBJ2-5, with 16 bases that match TRBD2. Germline lookup yields CDR1 SGHNT and CDR2 YYREEE (reference sequence). The CDR3 is 16 amino acids. V was clipped by 4 bases and J by 7 bases; unmatched bases: 7. CDR3 loop: CASSPGTSGRALTQYF. The CDR3 DNA sequence: TGTGCCAGCAGCCCAGGGACTAGCGGGAGGGCGTTGACCCAGTACTTC.

By share, this clone counts as large. One junction end does not reproduce the germline sequence, and a read error may be involved. This rearrangement joins TRBV3-1 (or the pseudogene TRBV3-2) to TRBJ1-5; D perhaps matches TRBD1 (5 bases). From germline, CDR1 is LGHDT and CDR2 YNNKEL (reference sequence). This CDR3 is built from 13 residues. The CDR3 reads CASSKDRHGAQHF. As DNA, the CDR3 is TGTGCCAGCAGCAAAGACAGACACGGGGCCCAGCATTTT.

This clone was detected only once. J is TRBJ1-1 and V is TRBV5-1; TRBD1 might be the D (6 bases). The CDR3 contains 15 residues. CDR1 SGHRS and CDR2 YFSETQ come from the germline V gene. V was cut by 3 bases and J by 0 bases, with 12 bases left in between. CDR3 loop: CASSSADSMNTEAFF. In nucleotides, the CDR3 is TGCGCCAGCAGCTCCGCGGACAGTATGAACACTGAAGCTTTCTTT.

The chain is built from TRBV2 and TRBJ1-6; TRBD1 might be the D (5 bases). CDR3 length: 15 amino acids. The V end was cut by 4 bases, the J end by 7 bases, with 14 bases between. The V gene's germline CDR1 is SNHLY and CDR2 FYNNEI. CDR3 residues: CASSGGASTNSPLHF. Here the CDR3 DNA reads TGTGCCAGCAGTGGTGGGGCTTCAACCAATTCACCCCTCCACTTT.

The V gene is TRBV7-8, the J gene TRBJ2-1, with TRBD1 matching over 9 bases. Germline V CDR1 and CDR2: SGHVS, FQNEAQ. CDR3 size: 13 residues. V gave up 6 bases and J gave up 5 bases; unmatched junction bases: 2. Here the CDR3 reads CASRRTGDNEQFF. CDR3 nucleotides: TGTGCCAGCAGACGGACAGGGGACAATGAGCAGTTCTTC. The full variable domain, rest sourced from reference TRBV7-8 and TRBJ2-1, is GAGVSQSPRYKVAKRGQDVALRCDPISGHVSLFWYQQALGQGPEFLTYFQNEAQLDKSGLPSDRFFAERPEGSVSTLKIQRTQQEDSAVYLCASRRTGDNEQFFGPGTRLTVL.

V and J are TRBV5-1 and TRBJ1-1; D ambiguous. CDR1 and CDR2 from the germline V gene are SGHRS and YFSETQ. The V and J ends lost 4 bases and 5 bases respectively, with 21 bases between them. This CDR3 is built from 16 residues. CDR3 loop: CASSLSGLSSWTEAFF. CDR3 nucleotide sequence: TGCGCCAGCAGCCTGTCCGGACTATCTTCATGGACTGAAGCTTTCTTT.

This clone appeared a few times. Within the sample, other DNA sequences also encode this same CDR3. The V call is TRBV9, the J call TRBJ1-1, with D possibly being TRBD1 (5 bases). Germline V gene data show CDR1 as SGDLS and CDR2 as YYNGEE. V lost 3 bases and J 5 bases, leaving 11 bases between the germline ends. This CDR3 comprises 13 residues. CDR3 DNA sequence: TGTGCCAGCAGCGCCGGGGGAGGGACTGAAGCTTTCTTT. Amino acid sequence: CASSAGGGTEAFF.

The chain links TRBV5-1 to TRBJ2-3, with 10 bases that match TRBD2. This CDR3 has 15 residues. The germline CDR1 and CDR2 sequences are SGHRS and YFSETQ. The ends lost 1 base at V and 6 bases at J; junction bases unmatched: 5. For the CDR3, the DNA is TGCGCCAGCAGCTTGCTAGCGGGAGTTACGGATACGCAGTATTTT. Protein sequence: CASSLLAGVTDTQYF. Variable domain in full (rest from reference TRBV5-1 and TRBJ2-3): KAGVTQTPRYLIKTRGQQVTLSCSPISGHRSVSWYQQTPGQGLQFLFEYFSETQRNKGNFPGRFSGRQFSNSRSEMNVSTLELGDSALYLCASSLLAGVTDTQYFGPGTRLTVL.

The V and J genes are TRBV7-9 and TRBJ1-4; 7 bases are a match to TRBD1. Germline CDR1 reads SEHNR; CDR2 reads FQNEAQ (reference sequence). The junction had 4 bases not matched to a gene; V was cut back by 5 bases and J by 7 bases. The CDR3 consists of 13 residues. For the CDR3, the DNA is TGTGCCAGCAGCACCTGGGACAGTGAAAAACTGTTTTTT. Translation: CASSTWDSEKLFF.

V and J are TRBV7-9 and TRBJ1-6; D is uncertain. The CDR3 is 14 residues long. CDR1 SEHNR and CDR2 FQNEAQ come from the germline V gene (reference sequence). Between the trimmed V and J ends, which lost 4 bases and 13 bases, there was a span of 17 bases. DNA for the CDR3: TGTGCCAGCAGCTCTCACATCGTTAGCTCCCCCCTCCACTTT. Amino acids: CASSSHIVSSPLHF.

This clone was detected a few times. V and J are TRBV20-1 and TRBJ1-4, with TRBD1 identical over 8 bases. CDR3 length equals 13 residues. Losses at the gene ends were 3 bases for V and 7 bases for J; bases not matched to a gene: 4. Germline lookup yields CDR1 DFQATT and CDR2 SNEGSKA (reference sequence). CDR3 sequence reads: CSASETGVEKLFF. In DNA form, the CDR3 reads TGCAGTGCTAGTGAGACAGGGGTTGAAAAACTGTTTTTT.

J is TRBJ1-6 and V is TRBV2; no clear D. Trimming stripped 4 bases from V and 7 bases from J, with 11 bases between. CDR3 length: 14 amino acids. Germline V gives CDR1 SNHLY, CDR2 FYNNEI. The CDR3 DNA follows: TGTGCCAGCAGTGGAACAGCGGCAAATTCACCCCTCCACTTT. Translation: CASSGTAANSPLHF.

The chain employs TRBV5-4 and TRBJ1-4; TRBD1 matches at 7 bases. Germline CDR1 reads SGHNT; CDR2 reads YYREEE (reference sequence). V shed 1 base, J shed 5 bases, and the junction held 2 bases outside the gene matches. The CDR3 has 14 residues. This CDR3 is CASSLKGQNEKLFF. CDR3 sequence (DNA): TGTGCCAGCAGCTTGAAGGGACAGAATGAAAAACTGTTTTTT.

The chain employs TRBV25-1 and TRBJ2-2; 8 nucleotides agree with TRBD1. Germline-derived CDR1 and CDR2 are MGHDK and SYGVNS. This CDR3 spans 14 amino acids. Trimming took 6 bases from V and 6 from J; bases not matched to a gene: 6. Here the CDR3 DNA reads TGTGCCAGCAGCAAGGACAGGGAGTCCGGGGAGCTGTTTTTT. Translated, it gives CASSKDRESGELFF.

V is TRBV5-1 and J is TRBJ1-2, with unresolved D. The V gene lost 3 bases and the J gene lost 5 bases, with 14 bases spanning the gap. The germline CDR1 and CDR2 sequences are SGHRS and YFSETQ. The CDR3 length is 14 residues. CDR3 DNA: TGCGCCAGCAGCTCCCCTTCCGGGATGTATGGCTACACCTTC. The encoded protein is CASSSPSGMYGYTF. The complete variable domain, with remaining parts taken from reference TRBV5-1 and TRBJ1-2, reads KAGVTQTPRYLIKTRGQQVTLSCSPISGHRSVSWYQQTPGQGLQFLFEYFSETQRNKGNFPGRFSGRQFSNSRSEMNVSTLELGDSALYLCASSSPSGMYGYTFGSGTRLTVV.

The V and J genes are TRBV3-1 (or the pseudogene TRBV3-2) and TRBJ1-2; D remains unclear. The germline CDR1 and CDR2 sequences are LGHDT and YNNKEL (reference sequence). V lost 1 base and J lost 7, with 4 bases in between. The CDR3 is 11 residues long. The CDR3 DNA sequence: TGTGCCAGCAGCCAAGGGCCTGGCTACACCTTC. This gives the protein CASSQGPGYTF.

This clone was detected a few times. The genes are TRBV3-1 (or the pseudogene TRBV3-2) and TRBJ1-6; D gene ambiguous. Per germline, CDR1 LGHDT and CDR2 YNNKEL (reference sequence). There are 17 residues in the CDR3. The ends were cut back, 2 bases at V and 6 bases at J, with 17 bases in the middle. The CDR3 is CASSQLGLRLVNSPLHF. The CDR3 coding sequence is TGTGCCAGCAGCCAATTAGGTCTCAGGCTGGTTAATTCACCCCTCCACTTT.

The CDR3 DNA is TGCGCCAGCAGTGTGGCGGGAGTGGGGAATGAGCAGTTCTTC. Translated: CASSVAGVGNEQFF. The chain employs TRBV10-2 and TRBJ2-1, with 7 nucleotides matching TRBD2. The length of the CDR3 is 14 residues. CDR1 and CDR2 (germline): WSHSY, SAAADI. V was pared by 4 bases and J by 7 bases, with 7 bases of the junction left unmatched.

This clone has just a few counts. The V and J genes are TRBV19 and TRBJ1-4; D gene ambiguous. In germline, CDR1 is LNHDA, CDR2 SQIVND (reference sequence). The V end was cut by 3 bases, the J end by 4 bases, with 9 bases between. The CDR3 totals 14 residues. For the CDR3, the DNA is TGTGCCAGTAGTATCTCACAGTTTAATGAAAAACTGTTTTTT. Protein product: CASSISQFNEKLFF.

The chain recombines TRBV11-2 with TRBJ2-1; possible D gene TRBD1, 6 bases. Per germline, CDR1 SGHAT and CDR2 FQNNGV. Trimming shortened V by 2 bases and J by 4 bases, and 12 bases separated the two germline ends. This CDR3 comprises 15 residues. This chain's CDR3 is CASSLSTGPYNEQFF. Here the CDR3 DNA reads TGTGCCAGCAGCTTATCGACAGGCCCTTACAATGAGCAGTTCTTC.

This chain uses TRBV2 with TRBJ1-5; 9 bases are a match to TRBD1. The trim removed 6 bases at V and 3 bases at J, leaving 6 bases unmatched. CDR3 length: 15 residues. The germline V gene has CDR1 SNHLY and CDR2 FYNNEI. The CDR3 DNA reads as TGTGCCAGCAGACAGGACAGGGGAGACAATCAGCCCCAGCATTTT. It is translated as CASRQDRGDNQPQHF.

Only a few counts were recorded for this clone. The CDR3 region is CASSWREINSPLHF. The CDR3, as DNA: TGTGCCAGCAGTTGGAGGGAGATTAATTCACCCCTCCACTTT. The chain is built from TRBV9 and TRBJ1-6; unclear D gene. The CDR3 runs 14 residues. Per the germline V gene, CDR1 is SGDLS and CDR2 is YYNGEE. V dropped 5 bases and J dropped 6 bases, with 12 bases sitting between them.

CDR3 amino acids: CASSFRQGGNEQYF. In nucleotides, the CDR3 is TGTGCCAGCAGCTTCCGACAGGGAGGCAACGAGCAGTACTTC. The chain employs TRBV5-5 and TRBJ2-7; maybe TRBD1 (7 bases). V shed 2 bases and J shed 5 bases, with 14 bases lying between them. Germline CDR1 reads SGHKS; CDR2 reads YYEKEE (reference sequence). The CDR3 totals 14 residues.

The chain carries TRBV19 and TRBJ2-2; D gene ambiguous. CDR1 and CDR2 from the germline V gene are LNHDA and SQIVND (reference sequence). V shed 5 bases and J shed 2 bases, with 15 bases lying between them. The CDR3 covers 16 residues. For the CDR3, the DNA is TGTGCCAGTAGTTCCGCCGGTGGCGGAAACACCGGGGAGCTGTTTTTT. Amino acid sequence: CASSSAGGGNTGELFF.

The gene calls are TRBV6-2 or TRBV6-3 and TRBJ1-6, with TRBD1 identical over 8 bases. V trimming: 0 bases; J trimming: 9 bases; junction bases outside the gene matches: 10. Germline V gives CDR1 MNHEY, CDR2 SVGEGT. This CDR3 has 17 amino acids. Written as DNA, the CDR3 is TGTGCCAGCAGTTACTCGGCGAGGACAGGGAACAGTTCACCCCTCCACTTT. Protein: CASSYSARTGNSSPLHF.

The CDR3 nucleotides read TGTGCCAGCACCATGACAGGGAGCTCCTATAATTCACCCCTCCACTTT. It is translated as CASTMTGSSYNSPLHF. J is TRBJ1-6 and V is TRBV6-6, with 7 positions matching TRBD1. The CDR3 spans 16 residues. Losses at the gene ends were 7 bases for V and 0 bases for J; bases not matched to a gene: 6. Per germline, CDR1 MNHNY and CDR2 SVGAGI (reference sequence).